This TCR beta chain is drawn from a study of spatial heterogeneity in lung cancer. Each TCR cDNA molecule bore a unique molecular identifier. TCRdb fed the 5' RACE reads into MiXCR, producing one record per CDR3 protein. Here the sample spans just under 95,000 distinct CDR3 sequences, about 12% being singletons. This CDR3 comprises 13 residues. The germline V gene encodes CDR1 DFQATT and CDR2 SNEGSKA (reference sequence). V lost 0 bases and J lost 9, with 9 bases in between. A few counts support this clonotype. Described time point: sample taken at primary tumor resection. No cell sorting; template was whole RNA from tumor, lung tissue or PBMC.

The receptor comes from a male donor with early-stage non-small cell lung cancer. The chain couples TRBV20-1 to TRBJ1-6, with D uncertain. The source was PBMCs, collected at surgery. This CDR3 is CSAREDRSSPLHF. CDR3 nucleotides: TGCAGTGCTAGAGAGGACCGGAGTTCACCCCTCCACTTT.